The rows below give T cell receptor beta chains drawn from one sample of a study of blood T cell repertoires in COVID-19. TCRdb's copy holds only in-frame clones and misses some; the assay was immunoSEQ multiplex PCR. Among about 140,000 clones listed, roughly 89% were seen once. The material sequenced was peripheral blood. These receptors were taken from a woman in her 40s with acute or convalescent COVID-19. The CDR3 runs from the conserved cysteine through the conserved F or W. The order of the fields is clone size, V gene, J gene, D gene, CDR3 protein, CDR3 DNA. D genes are given only for firm matches. Clone size is given for some rows only: seen once, a few or many times, or a class if the clone is expanded.

clone size: NA; V gene: TRBV6-5; J gene: TRBJ1-4; D gene: TRBD1; CDR3 protein: CASSPGGTTNEKLFF; CDR3 DNA: TGTGCCAGCAGCCCAGGGGGGACAACTAATGAAAAACTGTTTTTT
clone size: once; V gene: TRBV7-2; J gene: TRBJ2-7; D gene: TRBD2; CDR3 protein: CASSLEGTSSYEQYF; CDR3 DNA: TGTGCCAGCAGCTTAGAGGGGACTAGCTCCTACGAGCAGTACTTC
clone size: NA; V gene: TRBV2; J gene: TRBJ2-5; D gene: TRBD2; CDR3 protein: CASSGTSGGPGAQYF; CDR3 DNA: TGTGCCAGCAGCGGGACTAGCGGGGGCCCCGGGGCCCAGTACTTC
clone size: NA; V gene: TRBV3-1/TRBV3-2; J gene: TRBJ2-5; D gene: TRBD2; CDR3 protein: CASSQDEAGGPRETQYF; CDR3 DNA: TGTGCCAGCAGCCAAGATGAGGCGGGGGGACCCCGGGAGACCCAGTACTTC
clone size: NA; V gene: TRBV13; J gene: TRBJ2-7; D gene: TRBD2; CDR3 protein: CASTGGESYEQYF; CDR3 DNA: TGTGCCAGTACGGGGGGAGAGAGTTACGAGCAGTACTTC
clone size: NA; V gene: TRBV5-1; J gene: TRBJ1-5; D gene: TRBD1; CDR3 protein: CASSSTGGGNQPQHF; CDR3 DNA: TGCGCCAGCAGCTCGACAGGGGGTGGGAATCAGCCCCAGCATTTT
clone size: NA; V gene: TRBV2; J gene: TRBJ2-1; D gene: TRBD1; CDR3 protein: CASSLRGQYNEQFF; CDR3 DNA: TGTGCCAGCAGCCTTCGGGGACAGTACAATGAGCAGTTCTTC
clone size: NA; V gene: TRBV5-4; J gene: TRBJ1-1; D gene: TRBD1; CDR3 protein: CASSPRDRNTEAFF; CDR3 DNA: TGTGCCAGCAGCCCCCGGGACAGAAACACTGAAGCTTTCTTT
clone size: NA; V gene: TRBV24-1; J gene: TRBJ2-1; D gene: NA; CDR3 protein: CATSDGGYNEQFF; CDR3 DNA: TGTGCCACCAGTGATGGAGGTTACAATGAGCAGTTCTTC
clone size: NA; V gene: TRBV9; J gene: TRBJ2-1; D gene: NA; CDR3 protein: CASSVVVGGYNEQFF; CDR3 DNA: TGTGCCAGCAGCGTAGTAGTCGGGGGATACAATGAGCAGTTCTTC
clone size: NA; V gene: TRBV27; J gene: TRBJ2-1; D gene: TRBD2; CDR3 protein: CASIPSGGVYNEQFF; CDR3 DNA: TGTGCCAGCATTCCTAGCGGGGGGGTGTACAATGAGCAGTTCTTC
clone size: NA; V gene: TRBV7-2; J gene: TRBJ1-4; D gene: TRBD1; CDR3 protein: CASSLIGQGGGEKLFF; CDR3 DNA: TGTGCCAGCAGCTTAATAGGGCAGGGGGGAGGCGAAAAACTGTTTTTT
clone size: once; V gene: TRBV7-9; J gene: TRBJ1-5; D gene: NA; CDR3 protein: CASSLDGEGSESQHF; CDR3 DNA: TGTGCCAGCAGCTTAGACGGGGAGGGCTCTGAGTCTCAGCATTTT
clone size: NA; V gene: TRBV18; J gene: TRBJ1-2; D gene: TRBD1; CDR3 protein: CASSRERGRNGPF; CDR3 DNA: TGTGCCAGCTCACGTGAGAGGGGGCGAAACGGACCCTTC
clone size: NA; V gene: TRBV2; J gene: TRBJ2-3; D gene: NA; CDR3 protein: CASSETRGRTDTQYF; CDR3 DNA: TGTGCCAGCAGTGAGACCCGGGGTCGCACAGATACGCAGTATTTT